Below are 8 T cell receptor beta chains sequenced from a single sample in a study of identical twins. TCRdb itself ran the 5' RACE reads through MiXCR, one entry per CDR3 protein. In the table there are some 690,000 distinct CDR3 sequences, 21% of which are singletons. These data are also associated with another study on T cells expressing NK-cell markers.

The sample taken for sequencing was PBMCs. The receptors here all came from a woman aged 18-29 years in good health.

This clonotype showed up many times. The gene calls are TRBV12-3 or TRBV12-4 and TRBJ1-5, with D unclear. The CDR3 covers 15 residues. V lost 1 base and J 4 bases, leaving 11 bases between the germline ends. The chain's CDR3 is CASSLGAALNQPQHF. CDR3 coding DNA: TGTGCCAGCAGTTTAGGGGCTGCACTAAATCAGCCCCAGCATTTT.

The sample holds a few counts of this clonotype. The chain employs TRBV20-1 and TRBJ2-7; weak D call: TRBD2 (5 bases). The CDR3 extends over 12 amino acids. The germline V gene has CDR1 DFQATT and CDR2 SNEGSKA (reference sequence). Deletions cut 1 base from V and 4 bases from J, with 8 bases between. The CDR3 region has the DNA TGCAGTGCTAGAGGAGGCGGGTACGAGCAGTACTTC. The encoded protein is CSARGGGYEQYF.

This clonotype was counted between two and nine times. The gene calls are TRBV20-1 and TRBJ1-2; D unclear. Germline V gene sequence: CDR1 DFQATT, CDR2 SNEGSKA (reference sequence). CDR3 length equals 14 residues. The germline V and J ends were trimmed by 0 bases and 8 bases, with 16 bases remaining between them. The CDR3 sequence is CSARDQVASGGYTF. DNA for the CDR3: TGCAGTGCTAGAGATCAGGTAGCCTCCGGAGGCTACACCTTC.

The chain combines TRBV7-3 with TRBJ2-2, with 10 nucleotides matching TRBD2. V shed 2 bases, J shed 3 bases, and the junction held 6 bases outside the gene matches. Germline V gene lookup returns CDR1 SGHTA and CDR2 FQGTGA. There are 17 residues in the CDR3. The CDR3 DNA reads TGTGCCAGCAGCTTATACCTAGCGGGGGCCCACACCGGGGAGCTGTTTTTT. Its translation: CASSLYLAGAHTGELFF.

This clonotype was recorded many times. This chain connects TRBV6-5 to TRBJ2-7; D is unclear. Trimming removed 0 bases from V and 0 bases from J, with 12 bases in between. The germline CDR1 and CDR2 sequences are MNHEY and SVGAGI. The CDR3 has 16 residues. The chain's CDR3 is CASSYSTPRSSYEQYF. CDR3 bases: TGTGCCAGCAGTTACTCGACACCTCGGAGCTCCTACGAGCAGTACTTC.

The rearrangement uses TRBV20-1 and TRBJ2-7, with TRBD2 matching 7 bases. Trimming removed 6 bases from V and 4 bases from J; junction bases left unmatched: 12. Germline CDR1 is DFQATT and CDR2 is SNEGSKA (reference sequence). The CDR3 spans 14 residues. The CDR3 DNA sequence: TGCAGTGCACCGGACCAGAGCGGGGCATACGAGCAGTACTTC. Translated, it gives CSAPDQSGAYEQYF.

The rearrangement uses TRBV7-2 and TRBJ1-6; D is unresolved. The length of the CDR3 is 15 residues. The germline V gene encodes CDR1 SGHTA and CDR2 FQGNSA. Between the trimmed V and J ends, which lost 1 base and 4 bases, there was a span of 8 bases. CDR3 region: CASSLGTGYNSPLHF. As DNA, the CDR3 is TGTGCCAGCAGCTTAGGCACCGGGTATAATTCACCCCTCCACTTT.

The V gene is TRBV10-3, the J gene TRBJ2-6; 8 bases agree with TRBD1. This CDR3 is built from 18 residues. Germline V gene data show CDR1 as ENHRY and CDR2 as SYGVKD. With 5 bases clipped from V and 4 bases from J, the junction kept 13 bases outside the gene matches. In DNA, the CDR3 is TGTGCCATCAGTCCATCCGGGACAGGAGTCTCGGGGGCCAACGTCCTGACTTTC. Its protein product is CAISPSGTGVSGANVLTF.